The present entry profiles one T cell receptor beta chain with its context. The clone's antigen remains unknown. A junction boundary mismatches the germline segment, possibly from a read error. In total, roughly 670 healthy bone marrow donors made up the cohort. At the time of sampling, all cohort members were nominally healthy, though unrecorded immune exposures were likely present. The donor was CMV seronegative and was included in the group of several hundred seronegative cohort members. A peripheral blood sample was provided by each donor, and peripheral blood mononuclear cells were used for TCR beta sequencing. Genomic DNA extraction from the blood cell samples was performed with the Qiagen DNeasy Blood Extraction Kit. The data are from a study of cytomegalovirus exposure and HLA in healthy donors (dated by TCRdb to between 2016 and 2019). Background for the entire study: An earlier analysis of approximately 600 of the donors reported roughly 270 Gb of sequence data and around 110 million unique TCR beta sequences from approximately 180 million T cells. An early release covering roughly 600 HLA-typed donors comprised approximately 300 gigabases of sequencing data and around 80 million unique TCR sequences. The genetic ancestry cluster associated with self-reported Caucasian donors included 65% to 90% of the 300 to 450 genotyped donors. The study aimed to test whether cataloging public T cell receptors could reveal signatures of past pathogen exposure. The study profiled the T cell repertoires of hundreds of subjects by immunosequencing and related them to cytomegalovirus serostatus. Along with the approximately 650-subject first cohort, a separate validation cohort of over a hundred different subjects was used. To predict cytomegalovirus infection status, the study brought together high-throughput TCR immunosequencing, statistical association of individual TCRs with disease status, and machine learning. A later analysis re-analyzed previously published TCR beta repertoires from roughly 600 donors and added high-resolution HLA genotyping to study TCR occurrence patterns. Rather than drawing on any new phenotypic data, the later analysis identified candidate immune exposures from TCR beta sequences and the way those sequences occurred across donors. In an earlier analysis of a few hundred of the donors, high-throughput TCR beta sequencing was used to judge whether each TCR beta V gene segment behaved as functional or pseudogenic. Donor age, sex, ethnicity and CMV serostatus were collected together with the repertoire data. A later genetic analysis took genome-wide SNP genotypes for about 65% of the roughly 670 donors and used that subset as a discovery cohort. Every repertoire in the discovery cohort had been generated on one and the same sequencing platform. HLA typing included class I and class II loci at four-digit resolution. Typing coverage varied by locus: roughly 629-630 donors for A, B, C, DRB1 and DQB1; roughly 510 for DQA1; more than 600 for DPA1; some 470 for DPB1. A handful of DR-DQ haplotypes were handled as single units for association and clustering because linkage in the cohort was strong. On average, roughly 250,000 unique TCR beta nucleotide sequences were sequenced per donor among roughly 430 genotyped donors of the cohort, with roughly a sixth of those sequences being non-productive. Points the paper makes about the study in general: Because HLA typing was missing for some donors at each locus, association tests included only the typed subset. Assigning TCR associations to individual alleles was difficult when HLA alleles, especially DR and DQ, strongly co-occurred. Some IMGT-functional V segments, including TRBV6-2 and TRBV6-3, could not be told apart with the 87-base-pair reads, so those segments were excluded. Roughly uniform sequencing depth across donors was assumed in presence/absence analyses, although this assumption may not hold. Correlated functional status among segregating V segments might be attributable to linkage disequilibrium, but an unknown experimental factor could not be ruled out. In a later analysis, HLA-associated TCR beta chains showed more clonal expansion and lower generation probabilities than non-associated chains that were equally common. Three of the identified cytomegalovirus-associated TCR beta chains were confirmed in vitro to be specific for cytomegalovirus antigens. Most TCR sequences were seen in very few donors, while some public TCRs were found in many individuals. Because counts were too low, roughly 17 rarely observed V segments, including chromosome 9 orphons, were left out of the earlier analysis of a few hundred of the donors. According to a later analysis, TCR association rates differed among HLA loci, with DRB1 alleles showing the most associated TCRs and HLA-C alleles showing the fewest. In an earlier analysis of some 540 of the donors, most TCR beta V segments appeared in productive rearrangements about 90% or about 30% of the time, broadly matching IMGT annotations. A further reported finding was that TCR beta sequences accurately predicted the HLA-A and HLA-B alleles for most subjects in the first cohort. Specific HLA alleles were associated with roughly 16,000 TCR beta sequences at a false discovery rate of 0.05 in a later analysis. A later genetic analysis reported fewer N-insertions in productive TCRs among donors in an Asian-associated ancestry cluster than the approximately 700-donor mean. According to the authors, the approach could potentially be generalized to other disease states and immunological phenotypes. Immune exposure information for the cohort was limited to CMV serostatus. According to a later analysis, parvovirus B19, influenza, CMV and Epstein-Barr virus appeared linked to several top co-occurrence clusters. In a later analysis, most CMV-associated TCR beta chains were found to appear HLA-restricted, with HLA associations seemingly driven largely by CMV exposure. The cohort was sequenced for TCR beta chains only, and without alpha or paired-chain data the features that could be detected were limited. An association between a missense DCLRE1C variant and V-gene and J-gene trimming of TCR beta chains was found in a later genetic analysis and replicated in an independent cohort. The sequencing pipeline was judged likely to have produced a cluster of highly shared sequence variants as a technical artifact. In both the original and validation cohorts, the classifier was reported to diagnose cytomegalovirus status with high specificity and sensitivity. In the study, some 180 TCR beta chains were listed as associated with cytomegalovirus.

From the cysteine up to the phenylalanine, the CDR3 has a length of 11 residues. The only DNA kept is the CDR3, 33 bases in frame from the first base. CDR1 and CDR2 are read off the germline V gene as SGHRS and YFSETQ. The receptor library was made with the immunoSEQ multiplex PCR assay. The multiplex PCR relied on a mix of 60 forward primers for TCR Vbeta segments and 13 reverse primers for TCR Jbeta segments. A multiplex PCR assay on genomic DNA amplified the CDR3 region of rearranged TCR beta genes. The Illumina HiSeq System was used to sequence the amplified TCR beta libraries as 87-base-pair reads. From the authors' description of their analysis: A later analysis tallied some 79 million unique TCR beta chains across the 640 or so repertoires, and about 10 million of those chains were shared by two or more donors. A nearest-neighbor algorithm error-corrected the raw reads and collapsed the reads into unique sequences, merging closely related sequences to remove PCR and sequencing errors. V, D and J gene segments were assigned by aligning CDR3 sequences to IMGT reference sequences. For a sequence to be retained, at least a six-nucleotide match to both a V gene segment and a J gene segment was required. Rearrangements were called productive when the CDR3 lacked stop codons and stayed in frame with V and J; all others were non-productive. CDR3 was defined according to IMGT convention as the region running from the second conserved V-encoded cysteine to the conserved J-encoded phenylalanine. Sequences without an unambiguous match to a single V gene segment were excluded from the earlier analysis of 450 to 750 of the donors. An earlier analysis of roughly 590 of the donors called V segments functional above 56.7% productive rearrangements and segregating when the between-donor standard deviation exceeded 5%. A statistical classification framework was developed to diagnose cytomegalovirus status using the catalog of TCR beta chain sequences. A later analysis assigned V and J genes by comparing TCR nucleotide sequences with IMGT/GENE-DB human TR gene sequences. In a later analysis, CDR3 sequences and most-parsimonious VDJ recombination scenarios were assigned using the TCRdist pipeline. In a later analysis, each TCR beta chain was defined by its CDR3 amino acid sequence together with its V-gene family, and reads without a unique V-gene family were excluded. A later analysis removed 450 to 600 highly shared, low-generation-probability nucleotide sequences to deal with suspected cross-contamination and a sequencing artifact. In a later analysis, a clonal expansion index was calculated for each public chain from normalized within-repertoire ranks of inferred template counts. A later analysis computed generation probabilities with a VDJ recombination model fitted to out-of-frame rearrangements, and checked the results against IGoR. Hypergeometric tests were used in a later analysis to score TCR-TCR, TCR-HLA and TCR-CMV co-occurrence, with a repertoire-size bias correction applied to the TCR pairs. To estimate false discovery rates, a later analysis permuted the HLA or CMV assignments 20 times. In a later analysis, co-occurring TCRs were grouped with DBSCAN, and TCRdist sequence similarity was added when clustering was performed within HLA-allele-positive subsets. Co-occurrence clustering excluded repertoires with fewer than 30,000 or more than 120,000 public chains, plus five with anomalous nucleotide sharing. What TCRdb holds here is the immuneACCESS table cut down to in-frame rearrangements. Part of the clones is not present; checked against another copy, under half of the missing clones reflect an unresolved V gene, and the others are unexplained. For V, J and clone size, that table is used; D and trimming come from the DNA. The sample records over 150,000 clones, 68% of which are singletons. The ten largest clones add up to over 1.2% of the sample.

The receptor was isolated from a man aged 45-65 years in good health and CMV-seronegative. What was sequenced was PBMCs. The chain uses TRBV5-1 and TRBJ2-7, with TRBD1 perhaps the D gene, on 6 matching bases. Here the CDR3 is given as CASSRGSRVDF. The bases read TGCGCCAGCAGCAGGGGGTCGAGGGTGGACTTC.